This is a list of T cell receptor beta chains from one sample in a study of esophageal squamous cell carcinoma tumors. TCRdb ran MiXCR on the 5' RACE reads and lists one entry per CDR3 protein. Here the sample spans around 5,900 distinct CDR3 sequences, about 20% being singletons. The source material was tumor tissue. These receptor sequences come from a man between 45 and 80 years old with esophageal squamous cell carcinoma. Both conserved end residues are part of each CDR3. The order of the fields is J gene, V gene, clone size, D gene, CDR3 DNA, CDR3 protein. A D gene is named only where the DNA matches it firmly. For some rows the clone size is stated as once, few or many, or as a class when expanded; others skip it.

J gene: TRBJ1-5
V gene: TRBV6-5
clone size: -
D gene: -
CDR3 DNA: TGTGCCAGCAGTAGTCCCCCAGGGCAGCCCCAGCATTTT
CDR3 protein: CASSSPPGQPQHF

J gene: TRBJ2-1
V gene: TRBV20-1
clone size: -
D gene: TRBD2
CDR3 DNA: TGCAGTGCTAGACTAGCGGGGCTCTACAATGAGCAGTTCTTC
CDR3 protein: CSARLAGLYNEQFF

J gene: TRBJ1-5
V gene: TRBV12-3/TRBV12-4
clone size: -
D gene: -
CDR3 DNA: TGTGCCAGCACCGACGGGAGGTCGTACAATCAGCCCCAGCATTTT
CDR3 protein: CASTDGRSYNQPQHF

J gene: TRBJ1-1
V gene: TRBV20-1
clone size: large
D gene: -
CDR3 DNA: TGCAGTGCTTCTAGGTTGCGTGAAGCTTTCTTT
CDR3 protein: CSASRLREAFF

J gene: TRBJ1-1
V gene: TRBV6-4
clone size: medium-sized
D gene: TRBD1
CDR3 DNA: TGTGCCAGCAGTGTCAACAGGGGATCTGAAGCTTTCTTT
CDR3 protein: CASSVNRGSEAFF

J gene: TRBJ2-4
V gene: TRBV11-1
clone size: few
D gene: -
CDR3 DNA: TGTGCCAGCAGCCGGCAGGGGTTGGGCATTCAGTACTTC
CDR3 protein: CASSRQGLGIQYF

J gene: TRBJ2-3
V gene: TRBV28
clone size: few
D gene: TRBD2
CDR3 DNA: TGTGCCAGCAGTTTACCGGGAGGGCCAAGTCGGGATACGCAGTATTTT
CDR3 protein: CASSLPGGPSRDTQYF

J gene: TRBJ1-2
V gene: TRBV12-3/TRBV12-4
clone size: few
D gene: -
CDR3 DNA: TGTGCCAGCAGTTTAGCCCGACAGGAGTTGCGGGGCTACACCTTC
CDR3 protein: CASSLARQELRGYTF

J gene: TRBJ2-7
V gene: TRBV20-1
clone size: -
D gene: -
CDR3 DNA: TGCAGTGCTAGCCACATCGACCAGGTGCAGTACTTC
CDR3 protein: CSASHIDQVQYF

J gene: TRBJ2-2
V gene: TRBV12-3/TRBV12-4
clone size: many
D gene: -
CDR3 DNA: TGTGCCAGCAGCAACCAGACCGGGGAGCTGTTTTTT
CDR3 protein: CASSNQTGELFF

J gene: TRBJ2-5
V gene: TRBV5-4
clone size: -
D gene: -
CDR3 DNA: TGTGCCAGCAGCTTGAACGCGGAGACCCAGTACTTC
CDR3 protein: CASSLNAETQYF

J gene: TRBJ1-4
V gene: TRBV7-9
clone size: few
D gene: -
CDR3 DNA: TGTGCCAGCAGCTTAGCTGTAGGGGCCATAGGGCTGAGTGGTGAAAAACTGTTTTTT
CDR3 protein: CASSLAVGAIGLSGEKLFF

J gene: TRBJ2-3
V gene: TRBV12-3/TRBV12-4
clone size: few
D gene: -
CDR3 DNA: TGTGCCAGCAGTTTGGACGGGGGCACAGATACGCAGTATTTT
CDR3 protein: CASSLDGGTDTQYF

J gene: TRBJ2-7
V gene: TRBV11-2
clone size: few
D gene: TRBD2
CDR3 DNA: TGTGCCAGCAGACGGACTAGCGGTAGCTCCTACGAGCAGTACTTC
CDR3 protein: CASRRTSGSSYEQYF

J gene: TRBJ2-7
V gene: TRBV19
clone size: once
D gene: -
CDR3 DNA: TGTGCCAGTACAGACCAGCACGAAGCCTACGAGCAGTACTTC
CDR3 protein: CASTDQHEAYEQYF

J gene: TRBJ2-2
V gene: TRBV5-1
clone size: medium-sized
D gene: -
CDR3 DNA: TGCGCCAGCAGCTTTCGGTCTTCAGGGGAGGCCGGGGAGCTGTTTTTT
CDR3 protein: CASSFRSSGEAGELFF

J gene: TRBJ2-2
V gene: TRBV19
clone size: medium-sized
D gene: -
CDR3 DNA: TGTGCCAGTAGTATGGAGGTGTCCGGGGAGCTGTTTTTT
CDR3 protein: CASSMEVSGELFF

J gene: TRBJ2-2
V gene: TRBV29-1
clone size: medium-sized
D gene: TRBD1
CDR3 DNA: TGCAGCGCATCACAGGGGTACGGCACCGGGGAGCTGTTTTTT
CDR3 protein: CSASQGYGTGELFF

J gene: TRBJ1-2
V gene: TRBV20-1
clone size: few
D gene: -
CDR3 DNA: TGCAGTGCTGGCTGGGGGTCCGAATATGGCTACACCTTC
CDR3 protein: CSAGWGSEYGYTF

J gene: TRBJ2-5
V gene: TRBV6-1
clone size: medium-sized
D gene: TRBD1
CDR3 DNA: TGTGCCAGCACAACCCCCCTGGACACAGGGGCCCGGGAGACCCAGTACTTC
CDR3 protein: CASTTPLDTGARETQYF

J gene: TRBJ1-5
V gene: TRBV7-9
clone size: many
D gene: TRBD1
CDR3 DNA: TGTGCCAGCAGCTCAGGGACAGGGGGAAGCAATCAGCCCCAGCATTTT
CDR3 protein: CASSSGTGGSNQPQHF

J gene: TRBJ1-1
V gene: TRBV7-9
clone size: many
D gene: -
CDR3 DNA: TGTGCCAGCAGCTGGGGGGCCACTGAAGCTTTCTTT
CDR3 protein: CASSWGATEAFF

J gene: TRBJ1-1
V gene: TRBV18
clone size: medium-sized
D gene: -
CDR3 DNA: TGTGCCAGCTCCTTTGGACGGGCGAACACTGAAGCTTTCTTT
CDR3 protein: CASSFGRANTEAFF

J gene: TRBJ1-1
V gene: TRBV28
clone size: medium-sized
D gene: -
CDR3 DNA: TGTGCCAGCAGTACCGGGACATATAACACTGAAGCTTTCTTT
CDR3 protein: CASSTGTYNTEAFF

J gene: TRBJ2-3
V gene: TRBV20-1
clone size: many
D gene: -
CDR3 DNA: TGCAGTGCCCCGACTATGTTTGGAGATACGCAGTATTTT
CDR3 protein: CSAPTMFGDTQYF

J gene: TRBJ2-2
V gene: TRBV6-5
clone size: medium-sized
D gene: TRBD1
CDR3 DNA: TGTGCCAGCAGTTGGACAGGGACGAACACCGGGGAGCTGTTTTTT
CDR3 protein: CASSWTGTNTGELFF

J gene: TRBJ1-1
V gene: TRBV7-9
clone size: -
D gene: -
CDR3 DNA: TGTGCCAGCAGCCCGACCCTCGCGAGTGAAGCTTTCTTT
CDR3 protein: CASSPTLASEAFF

J gene: TRBJ1-2
V gene: TRBV20-1
clone size: -
D gene: TRBD1
CDR3 DNA: TGCAGTGCTACCGGGGACAGGGCTAACTATGGCTACACCTTC
CDR3 protein: CSATGDRANYGYTF